The 29 T cell receptor beta chains below were found in one sample sequenced in a study of blood T cell repertoires in COVID-19 (dated by TCRdb to about 2020). The library relied on the immunoSEQ multiplex PCR assay. Sourced from immuneACCESS, this table was stored by TCRdb with only in-frame sequences that have V and J called. A share of the clones is absent; for the studies checked, an unresolved V gene accounts for under half, and the remainder has no known explanation. The sample has some 57,000 clones on record, around nine tenths of them singletons. The ten largest clones take up roughly 5.2% of the sample. Sequenced: peripheral blood. These TCRs come from a human donor in a cohort sampled during active COVID-19.

V gene TRBV29-1 combines with J gene TRBJ2-5; D is perhaps TRBD1 (6 bases). Germline lookup yields CDR1 SQVTM and CDR2 ANQGSEA. CDR3 length: 12 amino acids. Trimming removed 5 bases at V and 2 bases at J, with 9 bases between. CDR3 sequence reads: CSVWTDQETQYF. CDR3 coding DNA: TGCAGCGTTTGGACAGATCAAGAGACCCAGTACTTC. The whole variable domain, remainder taken from reference TRBV29-1 and TRBJ2-5, is SAVISQKPSRDICQRGTSLTIQCQVDSQVTMMFWYRQQPGQSLTLIATANQGSEATYESGFVIDKFPISRPNLTFSTLTVSNMSPEDSSIYLCSVWTDQETQYFGPGTRLLVL.

This clone was seen just once. The chain combines TRBV6-5 with TRBJ1-1; D gene uncertain. The ends were cut back, 6 bases at V and 4 bases at J, with 12 bases in the middle. This CDR3 has 13 amino acids. The germline V gene encodes CDR1 MNHEY and CDR2 SVGAGI. CDR3 protein: CASSHLDATEAFF. The CDR3 DNA reads TGTGCCAGCAGCCACCTAGATGCCACTGAAGCTTTCTTT.

The rearrangement uses TRBV6-2 or TRBV6-3 and TRBJ1-5, with D possibly TRBD1 on 6 matching bases. Germline V gives CDR1 MNHEY, CDR2 SVGEGT. The V end lost 0 bases, the J end lost 5 bases, and 11 bases lay between the germline ends. The CDR3 has 15 residues. The CDR3: CASSYSIQGYQPQHF. In DNA form, the CDR3 reads TGTGCCAGCAGTTACTCGATACAGGGTTATCAGCCCCAGCATTTT.

This chain links TRBV30 with TRBJ1-2; 9 bases map to TRBD1. Germline assignment: CDR1 GTSNPN and CDR2 SVGIG (reference sequence). The CDR3 is 12 residues long. With 2 bases clipped from V and 6 bases from J, the junction kept 1 base outside the gene matches. CDR3 sequence (DNA): TGTGCCTGGAGTAGGACAGGGGATGGCTACACCTTC. Translating gives CAWSRTGDGYTF.

The V gene is TRBV30, the J gene TRBJ1-5; tentative D call: TRBD1 (5 bases). Germline V gives CDR1 GTSNPN, CDR2 SVGIG (reference sequence). Trimming took off 5 bases at V and 1 base at J, with 9 bases between the two ends. The CDR3 spans 13 residues. The CDR3 sequence: CAWAGGSNQPQHF. CDR3 DNA: TGTGCCTGGGCGGGGGGGAGCAATCAGCCCCAGCATTTT.

This chain links TRBV12-5 with TRBJ2-7, with D unresolved. Between the trimmed V and J ends, which lost 3 bases and 0 bases, there was a span of 6 bases. Per germline, CDR1 LGHNT and CDR2 FRNRAP. The CDR3 consists of 13 residues. CDR3 sequence reads: CASGLLSSYEQYF. The CDR3 region has the DNA TGTGCTAGTGGTTTACTATCCTCCTACGAGCAGTACTTC.

The chain couples TRBV2 to TRBJ2-7; 10 positions match TRBD1. Germline values: CDR1 SNHLY, CDR2 FYNNEI. Trimming cost V 7 bases and J 3 bases; bases outside gene matches: 6. The CDR3 covers 14 residues. For the CDR3, the DNA is TGTGCCAGCAAAGACAGGGGGCTTCTCTACGAGCAGTACTTC. It is translated as CASKDRGLLYEQYF.

The V call is TRBV2, the J call TRBJ1-3; tentatively, D is TRBD1 (5 bases). CDR1 is SNHLY, CDR2 FYNNEI, per germline. V lost 5 bases and J lost 2, with 13 bases in between. This CDR3 has 15 amino acids. This CDR3 is CASSLQGSTGNTIYF. The CDR3 DNA sequence: TGTGCCAGCAGTCTCCAGGGTTCTACTGGAAACACCATATATTTT.

This clone was recorded once. The chain employs TRBV3-1 (or the pseudogene TRBV3-2) and TRBJ2-7; 7 bases are a match to TRBD1. With 4 bases clipped from V and 4 bases from J, the junction kept 19 bases outside the gene matches. In germline, CDR1 is LGHDT, CDR2 YNNKEL (reference sequence). The CDR3 covers 18 residues. CDR3 sequence: CASSPRGGFGTALYEQYF. The CDR3 DNA reads as TGTGCCAGCAGCCCGAGAGGCGGGTTCGGGACAGCGTTATACGAGCAGTACTTC.

The chain recombines TRBV9 with TRBJ2-1; weak D call: TRBD1 (6 bases). Germline V lookup: CDR1 SGDLS, CDR2 YYNGEE. The germline V and J ends were trimmed by 4 bases and 4 bases, with 12 bases remaining between them. This CDR3 is built from 14 residues. CDR3 DNA sequence: TGTGCCAGCAGCCTGGGGACATCGTACAATGAGCAGTTCTTC. Translated: CASSLGTSYNEQFF. The full variable domain, completed using reference TRBV9 and TRBJ2-1, is DSGVTQTPKHLITATGQRVTLRCSPRSGDLSVYWYQQSLDQGLQFLIQYYNGEERAKGNILERFSAQQFPDLHSELNLSSLELGDSALYFCASSLGTSYNEQFFGPGTRLTVL.

This clone was recorded a few times. The V and J genes are TRBV7-9 and TRBJ1-5; 9 bases agree with TRBD1. The V and J ends lost 4 bases and 7 bases, in that order; junction bases with no gene match: 8. CDR3 size: 15 residues. CDR1 SEHNR and CDR2 FQNEAQ come from the germline V gene (reference sequence). In DNA, the CDR3 is TGTGCCAGCAGCTCAGGACAGGGGAAAGGACAGCCCCAGCATTTT. Translating it yields CASSSGQGKGQPQHF. Together with reference TRBV7-9 and TRBJ1-5, the CDR3 gives the full variable domain: DTGVSQNPRHKITKRGQNVTFRCDPISEHNRLYWYRQTLGQGPEFLTYFQNEAQLEKSRLLSDRFSAERPKGSFSTLEIQRTEQGDSAMYLCASSSGQGKGQPQHFGDGTRLSIL.

The chain has TRBV4-2 and TRBJ2-1, with D uncertain. CDR1 LGHNA and CDR2 YNFKEQ come from the germline V gene. There are 13 residues in the CDR3. The germline V and J ends were trimmed by 3 bases and 8 bases, with 11 bases remaining between them. CDR3: CASSHRSWHEQFF. DNA of the CDR3: TGTGCCAGCAGCCACCGCTCATGGCATGAGCAGTTCTTC.

V gene TRBV7-2 combines with J gene TRBJ2-3; D is unresolved. Germline lookup yields CDR1 SGHTA and CDR2 FQGNSA. The CDR3 is 14 amino acids. V gave up 3 bases and J gave up 3 bases, with 10 bases separating them. The CDR3 region has the DNA TGTGCCAGCAGCTTTGGCCGATATACAGATACGCAGTATTTT. It translates to CASSFGRYTDTQYF. Looking up the rest from reference TRBV7-2 and TRBJ2-3 gives the full variable domain: GAGVSQSPSNKVTEKGKDVELRCDPISGHTALYWYRQSLGQGLEFLIYFQGNSAPDKSGLPSDRFSAERTGGSVSTLTIQRTQQEDSAVYLCASSFGRYTDTQYFGPGTRLTVL.

V and J are TRBV28 and TRBJ2-4, with 8 positions matching TRBD1. Losses at the gene ends were 8 bases for V and 8 bases for J; bases not matched to a gene: 14. From germline, CDR1 is MDHEN and CDR2 SYDVKM. This CDR3 has 15 amino acids. The CDR3 DNA reads as TGTGCCAGCCACCGGACAGGGACCAAAAAAGACATTCAGTACTTC. It specifies CASHRTGTKKDIQYF.

CDR3 residues: CASSLLATKTQYF. The DNA of the CDR3 is TGTGCCAGCAGCTTATTGGCCACGAAGACCCAGTACTTC. This chain connects TRBV7-2 to TRBJ2-5, with D uncertain. Trimming pared 2 bases from V and 6 bases from J, leaving 10 bases between. The germline CDR1 and CDR2 sequences are SGHTA and FQGNSA. The CDR3 sequence is 13 residues long.

As for this clone: Its ends do not fully match the called genes, so a read error is possible. J is TRBJ1-2 and V is TRBV18; maybe TRBD1 (6 bases). From germline, CDR1 is KGHSH and CDR2 LQKENI. The CDR3 has 15 amino acids. This CDR3 reads CASSPSQGINSGYTF. The CDR3 DNA reads TGTGCCAGCTCACCGTCCCAGGGGATTAACTCTGGCTACACCTTC.

The chain combines TRBV10-3 with TRBJ2-7; 7 bases line up with TRBD1. Germline CDR1 reads ENHRY; CDR2 reads SYGVKD. The CDR3 length is 14 residues. Trimming at V came to 7 bases and at J to 4 bases, leaving 10 bases not matched to a gene. Here the CDR3 DNA reads TGTGCCATCACCGAGGGACAGCGAGGGTACGAGCAGTACTTC. Protein product: CAITEGQRGYEQYF.

The V call is TRBV4-1, the J call TRBJ2-2; 9 positions match TRBD1. This CDR3 contains 15 residues. Germline loops: CDR1 MGHRA, CDR2 YSYEKL. Trimming removed 3 bases from V and 7 bases from J; junction bases left unmatched: 6. Here the CDR3 reads CASSHRTGDIGELFF. CDR3 DNA sequence: TGCGCCAGCAGCCACCGGACAGGGGATATCGGGGAGCTGTTTTTT.

The chain couples TRBV7-9 to TRBJ2-7; 7 bases are shared with TRBD2. The CDR3 is 14 residues long. V was clipped by 2 bases and J by 2 bases; unmatched bases: 3. Germline loops: CDR1 SEHNR, CDR2 FQNEAQ (reference sequence). The CDR3 coding sequence is TGTGCCAGCAGCTTAAGCGGGGCCACCTACGAGCAGTACTTC. Protein product: CASSLSGATYEQYF.

This clone appeared a single time. The chain employs TRBV7-6 and TRBJ2-5, with TRBD2 identical over 10 bases. The germline gives CDR1 SGHVS, CDR2 FNYEAQ. The V segment lost 8 bases and the J segment 0 bases; nucleotides outside the gene matches: 6. The CDR3 contains 15 residues. The CDR3 loop is CASSGAGGDQETQYF. CDR3 coding DNA: TGTGCCAGCTCCGGAGCGGGAGGGGACCAAGAGACCCAGTACTTC.

This chain links TRBV5-8 with TRBJ2-7; D possibly corresponds to TRBD1 (5 bases). This CDR3 has 13 amino acids. The germline V and J ends were trimmed by 4 bases and 6 bases, with 14 bases remaining between them. Germline values: CDR1 SGHTS, CDR2 YDEGEE. CDR3 sequence reads: CASSRQGFGEQYF. As DNA, the CDR3 is TGTGCCAGCAGCCGTCAGGGATTCGGCGAGCAGTACTTC.

This chain links TRBV28 with TRBJ2-1; possibly TRBD1 for D (5 bases). CDR1 is MDHEN and CDR2 is SYDVKM in the germline V gene. V lost 2 bases to trimming and J lost 13 bases, with 12 bases between them. The CDR3 has 12 residues. The CDR3 DNA follows: TGTGCCAGCAGTTTAGGCAGACAGCCACAGTTCTTC. This translates into CASSLGRQPQFF.

The genes are TRBV21-1 and TRBJ1-5; the D call TRBD1 from the table was never checked on the DNA. TRBV21-1 is described as a pseudogene. The CDR3 covers 12 residues. The DNA of the CDR3 is TGTGCCAGCAGCATCGGGGACAGGGCCCAGCATTTT. Translated: CASSIGDRAQHF.

V usage is TRBV18 and J usage is TRBJ1-4; D remains ambiguous. Germline assignment: CDR1 KGHSH and CDR2 LQKENI. This CDR3 is 15 amino acids long. Deletions cut 2 bases from V and 5 bases from J, with 12 bases between. The CDR3: CASSPGEWANEKLFF. The CDR3 nucleotides are TGTGCCAGCTCACCAGGGGAGTGGGCAAATGAAAAACTGTTTTTT.

This rearrangement joins TRBV5-6 to TRBJ1-4; 9 bases agree with TRBD1. The CDR3 consists of 15 residues. Germline loops: CDR1 SGHDT, CDR2 YYEEEE. V lost 4 bases and J lost 8; bases outside the gene matches: 9. The CDR3 spells CASSMVRDRDEKLFF. Here the CDR3 DNA reads TGTGCCAGCAGCATGGTCCGGGACAGGGACGAAAAACTGTTTTTT.

V gene TRBV7-8 combines with J gene TRBJ2-5; 7 bases are a match to TRBD1. In germline, CDR1 is SGHVS, CDR2 FQNEAQ. There are 14 residues in the CDR3. V lost 4 bases and J lost 2; bases outside the gene matches: 4. CDR3 nucleotide sequence: TGTGCCAGCAGCTATCCGACAGGGCAAGAGACCCAGTACTTC. Its protein product is CASSYPTGQETQYF.

The rearrangement links TRBV5-6 to TRBJ2-1; D is perhaps TRBD1 (6 bases). CDR3 size: 15 residues. V was shortened by 0 bases and J by 6 bases, with 13 bases between the two germline ends. CDR1 SGHDT and CDR2 YYEEEE come from the germline V gene. The CDR3 DNA reads as TGTGCCAGCAGCTTGGGACATACAGGGTCCAATGAGCAGTTCTTC. Translating gives CASSLGHTGSNEQFF.

V gene TRBV5-1 combines with J gene TRBJ2-3, with a weak D call TRBD2 (5 bases). Trimming stripped 4 bases from V and 2 bases from J, with 11 bases between. This CDR3 contains 14 residues. Germline lookup yields CDR1 SGHRS and CDR2 YFSETQ. The CDR3 spells CASSGGGTTDTQYF. The CDR3 DNA is TGCGCCAGCAGCGGAGGAGGCACCACAGATACGCAGTATTTT.

This chain links TRBV5-6 with TRBJ2-5; D might be TRBD1 (6 bases). The CDR3 spans 14 residues. V lost 2 bases, J lost 5 bases, and 13 bases lay in between. The germline CDR1 and CDR2 sequences are SGHDT and YYEEEE. CDR3 sequence reads: CASSFPGVRETQYF. DNA for the CDR3: TGTGCCAGCAGCTTCCCAGGGGTTCGGGAGACCCAGTACTTC.